The clone carrying this TCR beta chain has only a few counts. Antigen specificity is unknown. The sample belongs to a study of T cells in Graves' hyperthyroidism and ophthalmopathy. Overall study results and limits: Ophthalmopathy was told apart from stable hyperthyroidism by a 13 V-J model.

Researchers took RNA transcripts and amplified the TCR beta CDR3 regions from them. The HTBI set primed first-round TCR CDR3 RT-PCR. From the multiplex PCR reads, TCRdb called clonotypes with MiXCR, one entry per CDR3 protein. The sample carries some 770,000 distinct CDR3 sequences, roughly 17% recorded once. Germline CDR1 and CDR2: DFQATT and SNEGSKA (reference sequence). V lost 6 bases, J lost 0 bases, and 12 bases lay in between. This CDR3 is 14 amino acids long. The study left out patients who had uncontrolled infection, other autoimmune disease, pregnancy or lactation. Diagnoses used clinical symptoms, serum thyroxine and TRAb, thyroid ultrasound and orbital computed tomography. PBMCs were derived from around 10 ml fresh peripheral blood.

The TCR was taken from a man between 18 and 35 years old with Graves' hyperthyroidism. The V call is TRBV20-1, the J call TRBJ2-4; weak D call: TRBD1 (6 bases). Source material: blood. CDR3 loop: CSAETGLAKNIQYF. The CDR3 DNA reads as TGCAGTGCGGAGACAGGACTAGCCAAAAACATTCAGTACTTC.